Below, 20 T cell receptor beta chains from the same sample are listed, as sequenced in a study of blood T cell repertoires in COVID-19. Profiled with immunoSEQ multiplex PCR; TCRdb holds only in-frame clones, not every one. The sample has 150,000 or so clones, over 65% seen once. Sequencing input: peripheral blood. Receptors originate from a man aged 80 or over with acute or convalescent COVID-19.

V usage is TRBV24-1 and J usage is TRBJ1-5; D is possibly TRBD1 (5 bases). The CDR3 extends over 14 amino acids. Trimming pared 4 bases from V and 1 base from J, leaving 7 bases between. CDR1 KGHDR and CDR2 SFDVKD come from the germline V gene. The CDR3: CATSDPGSNQPQHF. CDR3 coding DNA: TGTGCCACCAGTGACCCAGGGAGCAATCAGCCCCAGCATTTT.

In its sample, this clone was seen a few times. The genes are TRBV18 and TRBJ1-2; D uncertain. The V gene's germline CDR1 is KGHSH and CDR2 LQKENI. The V and J ends lost 6 bases and 2 bases respectively, with 13 bases between them. CDR3 length equals 14 residues. This chain's CDR3 is CASSLWGENYGYTF. CDR3 DNA sequence: TGTGCCAGCTCCCTTTGGGGAGAGAACTATGGCTACACCTTC.

The chain carries TRBV27 and TRBJ1-2; tentative D call: TRBD1 (5 bases). This CDR3 contains 15 residues. The V gene lost 8 bases and the J gene lost 3 bases, with 19 bases spanning the gap. Germline CDR1 MNHEY, CDR2 SMNVEV (reference sequence). CDR3 DNA: TGTGCCAGCTCGACTTACGGGGGAGGGTACTATGGCTACACCTTC. This sequence encodes CASSTYGGGYYGYTF.

The chain carries TRBV18 and TRBJ2-2; tentative D call: TRBD2 (6 bases). CDR1 KGHSH and CDR2 LQKENI come from the germline V gene. V was clipped by 0 bases and J by 3 bases, with 11 bases between them. This CDR3 is 16 amino acids long. The CDR3 DNA is TGTGCCAGCTCACCACCTGGAGGGTGGGACACCGGGGAGCTGTTTTTT. It encodes CASSPPGGWDTGELFF.

The genes are TRBV6-5 and TRBJ2-7, with D maybe TRBD1 (6 bases). The V gene's germline CDR1 is MNHEY and CDR2 SVGAGI. Trimming took off 2 bases at V and 0 bases at J, with 11 bases between the two ends. CDR3 length: 15 residues. CDR3 nucleotide sequence: TGTGCCAGCAGTTACCGGGACAAATACTCCTACGAGCAGTACTTC. It translates to CASSYRDKYSYEQYF.

V and J are TRBV15 and TRBJ1-1; perhaps TRBD1 as D (5 bases). The V and J ends lost 3 bases and 3 bases respectively, with 8 bases between them. Germline CDR1 is LNHNV and CDR2 is YYDKDF (reference sequence). CDR3 size: 13 residues. CDR3 protein: CATSSSGYTEAFF. CDR3 bases: TGTGCCACCAGCAGTTCAGGGTACACTGAAGCTTTCTTT.

The CDR3 loop is CASSLTSNTEAFF. As DNA, the CDR3 is TGTGCCAGCAGCTTAACTTCGAACACTGAAGCTTTCTTT. The genes are TRBV7-2 and TRBJ1-1, with D uncertain. V was pared by 2 bases and J by 1 base, with 5 bases between. CDR1 is SGHTA, CDR2 FQGNSA, per germline. The CDR3 extends over 13 amino acids.

V usage is TRBV5-1 and J usage is TRBJ2-1, with 11 bases lining up with TRBD2. V shed 3 bases and J 4 bases; nucleotides not matched to a gene: 3. The CDR3 has 15 amino acids. Germline CDR1 is SGHRS and CDR2 is YFSETQ. The CDR3 coding sequence is TGCGCCAGCAGCTCCGGGACTAGCGGTTACAATGAGCAGTTCTTC. Translated, it gives CASSSGTSGYNEQFF.

V gene TRBV9 combines with J gene TRBJ1-2; possibly TRBD1 for D (5 bases). The CDR3 length is 13 residues. The germline gives CDR1 SGDLS, CDR2 YYNGEE. Trimming removed 4 bases at V and 4 bases at J, with 11 bases between. CDR3 residues: CASSPRGGYGYTF. The DNA of the CDR3 is TGTGCCAGCAGCCCGAGGGGAGGCTATGGCTACACCTTC.

The chain recombines TRBV4-2 with TRBJ1-1; D is unclear. The germline V gene encodes CDR1 LGHNA and CDR2 YNFKEQ. The CDR3 is 13 amino acids. With 0 bases removed from V and 8 bases from J, the gap between germline ends came to 10 bases. The CDR3 DNA reads as TGTGCCAGCAGCCAAGAGGGGAGGTCCGAAGCTTTCTTT. This encodes CASSQEGRSEAFF.

The V call is TRBV6-5, the J call TRBJ2-1, with a possible D match to TRBD1 (7 bases). The CDR3 length is 15 residues. Trimming removed 6 bases at V and 6 bases at J, with 18 bases between. CDR1 and CDR2 (germline): MNHEY, SVGAGI. The CDR3 region has the DNA TGTGCCAGCAGGAGCCACGGGGGACAGTTCAATGAGCAGTTCTTC. It translates to CASRSHGGQFNEQFF.

The chain has TRBV19 and TRBJ2-4, with a weak D call TRBD1 (5 bases). The CDR3 runs 14 residues. Germline lookup yields CDR1 LNHDA and CDR2 SQIVND (reference sequence). Trimming stripped 6 bases from V and 0 bases from J, with 9 bases between. The CDR3 region is CASSQDIAKNIQYF. DNA for the CDR3: TGTGCCAGTAGCCAGGACATAGCCAAAAACATTCAGTACTTC.

V usage is TRBV7-9 and J usage is TRBJ2-1; 7 positions match TRBD2. J lost 1 base, V lost 5 bases, and 5 bases had no gene match. This CDR3 has 15 amino acids. CDR1 is SEHNR and CDR2 is FQNEAQ in the germline V gene (reference sequence). As DNA, the CDR3 is TGTGCCAGCAGCCACCCGGGGGGATCCTACAATGAGCAGTTCTTC. Amino acid sequence: CASSHPGGSYNEQFF.

The rearrangement joins TRBV4-2 to TRBJ2-5; 10 bases agree with TRBD2. The CDR3 extends over 16 amino acids. V shed 3 bases and J 0 bases; nucleotides not matched to a gene: 4. Germline-derived CDR1 and CDR2 are LGHNA and YNFKEQ. CDR3 protein: CASSHEAGGNQETQYF. The CDR3 DNA sequence: TGTGCCAGCAGCCATGAAGCGGGGGGGAACCAAGAGACCCAGTACTTC.

Only a few counts were recorded for this clone. The V call is TRBV6-6, the J call TRBJ1-1; possible D gene TRBD1, 5 bases. Germline V gene sequence: CDR1 MNHNY, CDR2 SVGAGI (reference sequence). V was trimmed by 6 bases and J by 1 base, leaving 15 bases between them. The CDR3 length is 15 residues. The DNA for the CDR3 is TGTGCCAGCAGACCCGGGGGACTGACGAACACTGAAGCTTTCTTT. Translated, it gives CASRPGGLTNTEAFF.

This chain uses TRBV11-2 with TRBJ2-3; weak D call: TRBD1 (5 bases). V was cut by 1 base and J by 1 base, with 9 bases left in between. Germline CDR1 SGHAT, CDR2 FQNNGV. This CDR3 region has 15 residues. CDR3 residues: CASSLAGLGTDTQYF. The DNA for the CDR3 is TGTGCCAGCAGCTTAGCAGGGTTGGGCACAGATACGCAGTATTTT.

As DNA, the CDR3 is TGTGCCAGCAGCAAAATAACCTGGAGGGGCAATGAGCAGTTCTTC. As protein: CASSKITWRGNEQFF. The chain employs TRBV21-1 and TRBJ2-1; the table assigns TRBD2, which was not confirmed against the DNA. TRBV21-1 corresponds to a pseudogene. The CDR3 totals 15 residues.

The chain links TRBV28 to TRBJ2-7, with 13 bases matching TRBD2. The CDR3 runs 15 residues. V was pared by 6 bases and J by 0 bases, with 2 bases of the junction left unmatched. The germline CDR1 and CDR2 sequences are MDHEN and SYDVKM. Written as DNA, the CDR3 is TGTGCCAGCAGGACTAGCGGGGGGAGCTCCTACGAGCAGTACGTC. It translates to CASRTSGGSSYEQYV.

CDR3 residues: CASPPERDSTDTQYF. The DNA for the CDR3 is TGCGCCAGCCCCCCCGAGCGGGATAGCACAGATACGCAGTATTTT. The chain couples TRBV5-1 to TRBJ2-3; 7 positions match TRBD2. The germline V gene encodes CDR1 SGHRS and CDR2 YFSETQ. Trimming took 7 bases from V and 0 from J; bases not matched to a gene: 8. There are 15 residues in the CDR3.

This clone showed up just a few times. The CDR3 DNA sequence: TGTGCCAGCAGCTTAATTGAACGGGGGGGGACAGATACGCAGTATTTT. Its protein is CASSLIERGGTDTQYF. V usage is TRBV7-2 and J usage is TRBJ2-3; TRBD2 agrees at 8 bases. The CDR3 length is 16 residues. With 2 bases clipped from V and 3 bases from J, the junction kept 7 bases outside the gene matches. CDR1 and CDR2 from the germline V gene are SGHTA and FQGNSA.